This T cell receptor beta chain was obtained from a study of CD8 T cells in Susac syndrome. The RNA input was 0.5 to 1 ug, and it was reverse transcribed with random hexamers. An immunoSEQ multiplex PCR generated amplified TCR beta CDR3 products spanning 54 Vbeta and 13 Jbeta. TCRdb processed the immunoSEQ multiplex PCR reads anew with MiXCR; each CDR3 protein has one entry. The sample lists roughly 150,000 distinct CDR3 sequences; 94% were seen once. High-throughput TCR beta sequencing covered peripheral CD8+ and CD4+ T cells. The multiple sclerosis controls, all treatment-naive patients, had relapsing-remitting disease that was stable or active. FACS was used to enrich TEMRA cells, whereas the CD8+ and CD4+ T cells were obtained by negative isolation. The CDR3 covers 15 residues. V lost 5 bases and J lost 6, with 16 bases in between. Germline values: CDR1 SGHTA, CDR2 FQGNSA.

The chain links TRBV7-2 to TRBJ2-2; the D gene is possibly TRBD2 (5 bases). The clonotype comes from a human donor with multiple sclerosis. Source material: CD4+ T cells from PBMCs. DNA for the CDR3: TGTGCCAGCAGCCGGAGGAGAATAGCAGCCGGGGAGCTGTTTTTT. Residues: CASSRRRIAAGELFF.